This TCR beta chain came from a study of blood T cell repertoires in COVID-19. Study information: Sources were T cells, B-cell-depleted T cells, or PBMCs; the material itself was cDNA or gDNA.

Original handling: Reference gene primer amplification in the assay estimated nucleated cell counts. Assay used: immunoSEQ multiplex PCR; TCRdb lists only in-frame clones, some missing. The V and J calls and clone size are taken from that table; D and trimming were inferred from the DNA. The sample includes some 260,000 clones, over 70% seen only once; the top ten take around 3.4%. This clone was observed a few times. This TCR was sampled from a woman over 75 with acute or convalescent COVID-19. Sequenced input: peripheral blood.

The CDR3 sequence is CASRSGTGAYEQYF. The CDR3 region has the DNA TGTGCCAGCAGGTCCGGGACAGGGGCCTACGAGCAGTACTTC. The chain links TRBV6-5 to TRBJ2-7; TRBD1 agrees at 10 bases. Germline V CDR1 and CDR2: MNHEY, SVGAGI. The junction had 4 bases not matched to a gene; V was cut back by 6 bases and J by 2 bases. The CDR3 extends over 14 amino acids.